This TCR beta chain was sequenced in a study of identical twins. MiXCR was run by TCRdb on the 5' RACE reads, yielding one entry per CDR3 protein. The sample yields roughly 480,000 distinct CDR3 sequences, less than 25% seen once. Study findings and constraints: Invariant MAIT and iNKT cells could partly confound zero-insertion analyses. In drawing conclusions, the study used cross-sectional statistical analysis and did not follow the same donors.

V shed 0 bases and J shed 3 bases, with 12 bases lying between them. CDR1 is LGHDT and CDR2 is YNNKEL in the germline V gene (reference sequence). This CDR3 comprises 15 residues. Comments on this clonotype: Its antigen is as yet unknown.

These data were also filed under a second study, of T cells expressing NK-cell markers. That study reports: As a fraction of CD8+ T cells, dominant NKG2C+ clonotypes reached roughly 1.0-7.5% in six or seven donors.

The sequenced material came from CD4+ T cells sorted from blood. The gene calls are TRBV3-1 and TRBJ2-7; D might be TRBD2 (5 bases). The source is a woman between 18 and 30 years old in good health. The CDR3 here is CASSQDRTRDYEQYF. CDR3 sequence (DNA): TGTGCCAGCAGCCAAGATCGCACTAGGGACTACGAGCAGTACTTC.